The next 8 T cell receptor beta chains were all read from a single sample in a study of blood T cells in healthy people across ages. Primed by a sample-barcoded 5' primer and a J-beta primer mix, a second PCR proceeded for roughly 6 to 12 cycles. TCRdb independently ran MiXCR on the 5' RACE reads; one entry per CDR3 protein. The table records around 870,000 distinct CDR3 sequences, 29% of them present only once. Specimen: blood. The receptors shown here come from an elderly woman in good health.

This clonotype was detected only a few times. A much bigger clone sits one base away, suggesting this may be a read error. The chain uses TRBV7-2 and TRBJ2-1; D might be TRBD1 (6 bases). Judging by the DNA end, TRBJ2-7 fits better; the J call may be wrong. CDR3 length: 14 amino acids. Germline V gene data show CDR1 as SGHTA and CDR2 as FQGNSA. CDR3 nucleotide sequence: TGTGCCAGCAGCCAGGGGATGCCCTACAATGAGCAGTACTTC. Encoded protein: CASSQGMPYNEQYF.

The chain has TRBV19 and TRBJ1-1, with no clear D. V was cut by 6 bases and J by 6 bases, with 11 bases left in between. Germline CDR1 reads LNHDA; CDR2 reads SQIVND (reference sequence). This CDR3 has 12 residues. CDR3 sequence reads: CASSGGLAEAFF. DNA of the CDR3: TGTGCCAGTAGCGGAGGGCTCGCTGAAGCTTTCTTT.

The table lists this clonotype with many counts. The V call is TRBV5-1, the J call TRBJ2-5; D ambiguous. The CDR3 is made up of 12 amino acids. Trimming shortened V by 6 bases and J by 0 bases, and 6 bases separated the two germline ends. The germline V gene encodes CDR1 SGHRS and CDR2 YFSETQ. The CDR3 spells CASTADQETQYF. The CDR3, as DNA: TGCGCCAGCACCGCCGACCAAGAGACCCAGTACTTC.

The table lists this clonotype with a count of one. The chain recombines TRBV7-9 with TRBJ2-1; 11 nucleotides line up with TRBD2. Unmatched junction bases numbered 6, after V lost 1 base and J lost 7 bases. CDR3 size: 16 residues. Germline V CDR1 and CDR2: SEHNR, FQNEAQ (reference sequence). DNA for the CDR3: TGTGCCAGCAGCTTAGTAACTAGCGGGAGCTCTAATGAGCAGTTCTTC. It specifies CASSLVTSGSSNEQFF.

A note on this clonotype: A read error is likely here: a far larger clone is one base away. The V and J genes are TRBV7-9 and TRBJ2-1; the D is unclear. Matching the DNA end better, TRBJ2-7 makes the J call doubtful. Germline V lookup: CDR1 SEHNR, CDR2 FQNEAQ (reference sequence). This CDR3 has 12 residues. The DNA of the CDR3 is TGTGCCAGCAGCCCCAGGTACAATGAGCAGTACTTC. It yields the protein CASSPRYNEQYF.

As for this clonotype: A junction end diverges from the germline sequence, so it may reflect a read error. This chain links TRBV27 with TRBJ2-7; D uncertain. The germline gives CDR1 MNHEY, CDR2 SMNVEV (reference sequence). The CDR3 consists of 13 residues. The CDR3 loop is CVSSPRASYEQYF. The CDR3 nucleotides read TGTGTCAGCAGTCCCCGGGCATCCTACGAGCAGTACTTC.

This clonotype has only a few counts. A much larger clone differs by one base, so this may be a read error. The DNA of the CDR3 is TGTGCCAGCGGCAGTGAGGAGCGGTTCTACAATGAGCAGTTCTTC. Protein sequence: CASGSEERFYNEQFF. The J gene is TRBJ2-1, the V gene TRBV7-9, with a tentative D call TRBD2 (5 bases). V was cut by 8 bases and J by 3 bases, with 17 bases left in between. This CDR3 contains 15 residues. Germline V gene sequence: CDR1 SEHNR, CDR2 FQNEAQ (reference sequence).

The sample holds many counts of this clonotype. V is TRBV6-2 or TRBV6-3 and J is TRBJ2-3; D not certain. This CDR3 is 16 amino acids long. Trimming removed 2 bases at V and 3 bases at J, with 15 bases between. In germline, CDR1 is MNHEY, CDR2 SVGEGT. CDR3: CASSYLGWYGTDTQYF. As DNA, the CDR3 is TGTGCCAGCAGTTACCTGGGGTGGTATGGAACAGATACGCAGTATTTT.